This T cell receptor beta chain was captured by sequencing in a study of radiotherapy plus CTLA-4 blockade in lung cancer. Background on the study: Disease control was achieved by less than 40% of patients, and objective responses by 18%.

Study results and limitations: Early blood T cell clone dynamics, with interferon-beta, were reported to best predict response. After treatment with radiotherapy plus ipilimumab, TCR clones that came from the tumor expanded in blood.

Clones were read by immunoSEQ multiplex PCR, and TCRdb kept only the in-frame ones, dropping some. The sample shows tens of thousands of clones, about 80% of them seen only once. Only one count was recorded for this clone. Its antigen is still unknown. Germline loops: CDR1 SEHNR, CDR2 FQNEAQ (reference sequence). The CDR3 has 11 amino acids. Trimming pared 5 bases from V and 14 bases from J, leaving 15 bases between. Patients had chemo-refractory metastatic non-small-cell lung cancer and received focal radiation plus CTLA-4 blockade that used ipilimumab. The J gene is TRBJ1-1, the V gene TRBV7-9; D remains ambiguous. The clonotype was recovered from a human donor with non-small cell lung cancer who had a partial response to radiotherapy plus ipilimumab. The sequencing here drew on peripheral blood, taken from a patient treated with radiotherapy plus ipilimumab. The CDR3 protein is CASSLGEQDFF. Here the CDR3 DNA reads TGTGCCAGCAGCCTTGGGGAGCAAGACTTCTTT.